The clone carrying this T cell receptor beta chain showed up just a few times. Its antigen is unknown. The CDR3 totals 15 residues. Between the trimmed V and J ends, which lost 0 bases and 3 bases, there was a span of 9 bases. Germline values: CDR1 MGHRA, CDR2 YSYEKL. The data were taken from a study of T-cell reconstitution after alpha-beta-depleted transplantation in children. General observations from the study: Expanded clones from the graft, numbering several hundred, reportedly supplied alpha-beta T cells about two months after transplant. From surviving recipient T cells and thymic progenitors came the high day-60 TCRbeta diversity observed in some patients. T-cell counts and diversity at one year following transplant were attributed mainly to newly produced T cells.

Unique molecular identifiers tagged the TCRbeta library. In TCRdb, the PCR reads were re-called with MiXCR into one record per CDR3 protein. The table shows about 980,000 distinct CDR3 sequences, with under 30% occurring only once. The genes are TRBV4-1 and TRBJ1-3, with D possibly being TRBD1 (5 bases). The specimen comprised PBMCs, mostly from graft donor cells, sampled 360 days after TCRalphabeta/CD19-depleted stem cell transplant. The source is a boy younger than two who had a stem cell transplant for SCID, so the T cells may come from the graft donor. The CDR3 region has the DNA TGCGCCAGCAGCCAAGAGGGGACGGTTGGAAACACCATATATTTT. This translates into CASSQEGTVGNTIYF.